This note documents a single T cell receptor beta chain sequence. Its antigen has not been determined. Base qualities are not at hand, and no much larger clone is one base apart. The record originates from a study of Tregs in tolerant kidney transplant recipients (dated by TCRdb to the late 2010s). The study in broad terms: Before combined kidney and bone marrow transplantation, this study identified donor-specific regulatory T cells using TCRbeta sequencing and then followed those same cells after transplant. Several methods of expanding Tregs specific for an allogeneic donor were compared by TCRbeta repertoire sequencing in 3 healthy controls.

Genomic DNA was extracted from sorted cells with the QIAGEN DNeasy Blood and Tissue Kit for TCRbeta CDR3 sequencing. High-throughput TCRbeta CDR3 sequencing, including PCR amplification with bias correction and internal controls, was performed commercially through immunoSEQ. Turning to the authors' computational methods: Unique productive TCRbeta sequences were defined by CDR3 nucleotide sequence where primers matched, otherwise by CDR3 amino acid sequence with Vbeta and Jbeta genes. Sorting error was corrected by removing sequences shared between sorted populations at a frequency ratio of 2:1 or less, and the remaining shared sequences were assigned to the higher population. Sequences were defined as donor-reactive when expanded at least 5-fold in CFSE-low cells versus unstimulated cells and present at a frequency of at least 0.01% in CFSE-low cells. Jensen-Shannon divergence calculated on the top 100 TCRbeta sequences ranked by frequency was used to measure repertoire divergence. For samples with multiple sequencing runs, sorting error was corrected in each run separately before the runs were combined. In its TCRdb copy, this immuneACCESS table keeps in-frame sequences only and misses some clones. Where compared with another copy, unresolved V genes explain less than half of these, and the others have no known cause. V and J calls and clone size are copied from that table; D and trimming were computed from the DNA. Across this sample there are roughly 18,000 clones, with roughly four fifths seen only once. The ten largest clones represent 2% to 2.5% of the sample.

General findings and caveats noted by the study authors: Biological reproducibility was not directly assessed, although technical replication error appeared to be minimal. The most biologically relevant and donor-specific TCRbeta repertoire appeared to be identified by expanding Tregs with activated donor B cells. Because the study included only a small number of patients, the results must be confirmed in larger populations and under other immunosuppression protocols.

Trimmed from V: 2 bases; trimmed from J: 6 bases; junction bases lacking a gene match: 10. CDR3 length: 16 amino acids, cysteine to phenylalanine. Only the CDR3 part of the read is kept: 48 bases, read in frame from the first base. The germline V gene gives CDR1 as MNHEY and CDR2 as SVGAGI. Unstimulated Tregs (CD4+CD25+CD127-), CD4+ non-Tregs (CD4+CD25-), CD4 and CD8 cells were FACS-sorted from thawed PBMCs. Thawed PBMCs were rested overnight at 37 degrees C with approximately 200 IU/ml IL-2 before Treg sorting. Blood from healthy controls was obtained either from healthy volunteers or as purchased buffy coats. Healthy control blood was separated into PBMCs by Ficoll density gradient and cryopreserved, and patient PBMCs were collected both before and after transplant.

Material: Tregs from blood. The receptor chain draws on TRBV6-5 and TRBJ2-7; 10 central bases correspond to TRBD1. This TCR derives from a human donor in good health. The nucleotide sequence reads TGTGCCAGCAGTTACGGGTCGGGACAGGGGCGTCGCGAGCAGTACTTC. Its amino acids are CASSYGSGQGRREQYF.